This passage covers 11 T cell receptor beta chains from one sample sequenced in a study of control samples from healthy donors and cancer patients. The data were produced by immunoSEQ multiplex PCR, yet TCRdb's version contains in-frame clones alone and is incomplete. Among around 51,000 clones listed, about four fifths were seen once. The sequencing input was blood. All receptors come from an older man in good health.

The V call is TRBV27, the J call TRBJ1-2; no clear D gene. There are 14 residues in the CDR3. The V end was cut by 0 bases, the J end by 8 bases, with 13 bases between. Germline V CDR1 and CDR2: MNHEY, SMNVEV (reference sequence). The CDR3 reads CASSLSIGVPGYTF. Here the CDR3 DNA reads TGTGCCAGCAGTTTATCGATTGGGGTTCCGGGCTACACCTTC.

A single count supports this clone. V is TRBV30 and J is TRBJ1-4; TRBD1 might be the D (5 bases). Trimming shortened V by 7 bases and J by 2 bases, and 17 bases separated the two germline ends. CDR3 length: 15 amino acids. Germline CDR1 GTSNPN, CDR2 SVGIG (reference sequence). The DNA of the CDR3 is TGTGCCTCCCGTTCGGGGGGGGGTACTAATGAAAAACTGTTTTTT. Amino acid sequence: CASRSGGGTNEKLFF.

The chain links TRBV10-2 to TRBJ1-4; D perhaps matches TRBD1 (6 bases). Trimming shortened V by 7 bases and J by 8 bases, and 17 bases separated the two germline ends. CDR1 WSHSY and CDR2 SAAADI come from the germline V gene. CDR3 size: 14 residues. The CDR3 sequence is CASMDTGLGEKLFF. CDR3 sequence (DNA): TGCGCCAGCATGGATACAGGGCTAGGAGAAAAACTGTTTTTT.

The rearrangement joins TRBV19 to TRBJ2-2, with D perhaps TRBD1 or TRBD2 (6 bases each). The CDR3 is 16 residues long. From germline, CDR1 is LNHDA and CDR2 SQIVND (reference sequence). Trimming left V 5 bases short and J 2 bases short, with 15 bases between. For the CDR3, the DNA is TGTGCCAGTAGTCGGGGGCAGCCGCGAAACACCGGGGAGCTGTTTTTT. Residues: CASSRGQPRNTGELFF.

This clone has only a few counts. The same CDR3 arises from other DNA sequences in this sample as well. The rearrangement joins TRBV18 to TRBJ1-1; the D is unclear. This CDR3 region has 14 residues. The V gene's germline CDR1 is KGHSH and CDR2 LQKENI. Trimming stripped 1 base from V and 1 base from J, with 7 bases between. CDR3 bases: TGTGCCAGCTCACCACAATACTCGAACACTGAAGCTTTCTTT. It specifies CASSPQYSNTEAFF.

V and J are TRBV18 and TRBJ1-5, with D perhaps matching TRBD1 (5 bases). The CDR3 length is 14 residues. Germline V gene lookup returns CDR1 KGHSH and CDR2 LQKENI. V was pared by 4 bases and J by 10 bases, with 17 bases between. As DNA, the CDR3 is TGTGCCAGCTCACTCTCGGGACCCCCAGCCCCCCAGCATTTT. Translating it yields CASSLSGPPAPQHF.

The chain uses TRBV15 and TRBJ2-5; possibly TRBD1 or TRBD2 for D (5 bases each). The V end lost 4 bases, the J end lost 3 bases, and 15 bases lay between the germline ends. Germline loops: CDR1 LNHNV, CDR2 YYDKDF (reference sequence). This CDR3 spans 15 amino acids. The CDR3 nucleotides read TGTGCCACCAGCAAAGGGCATCTGGGGGAAGAGACCCAGTACTTC. Translated, it gives CATSKGHLGEETQYF.

The chain employs TRBV19 and TRBJ1-2, with D uncertain. V lost 6 bases, J lost 5 bases, and 7 bases lay in between. Per germline, CDR1 LNHDA and CDR2 SQIVND (reference sequence). The CDR3 consists of 11 residues. CDR3 region: CASSLRYGYTF. CDR3 nucleotide sequence: TGTGCCAGTAGCCTACGGTATGGCTACACCTTC.

The genes are TRBV3-1 (or the pseudogene TRBV3-2) and TRBJ2-1; 14 bases fit TRBD2. The CDR3 sequence is 15 residues long. Per the germline V gene, CDR1 is LGHDT and CDR2 is YNNKEL (reference sequence). The V and J ends lost 4 bases and 10 bases, in that order; junction bases with no gene match: 6. The CDR3 DNA reads as TGTGCCAGCAGCCGACTAGCGGGAGGGGTGGGGGAGCAGTTCTTC. Its translation: CASSRLAGGVGEQFF.

The rearrangement joins TRBV5-8 to TRBJ1-1; 9 nucleotides align to TRBD1. This CDR3 region has 18 residues. With V trimmed by 4 bases and J by 1 base, 14 bases remained unmatched. Per the germline V gene, CDR1 is SGHTS and CDR2 is YDEGEE. The CDR3 DNA follows: TGTGCCAGCAGCGTACTGGACAGGGGAGAGATCGCGAACACTGAAGCTTTCTTT. Protein sequence: CASSVLDRGEIANTEAFF.

The chain joins TRBV5-6 to TRBJ2-3; TRBD2 matches 10 bases. Trimming removed 5 bases from V and 4 bases from J; junction bases left unmatched: 10. In germline, CDR1 is SGHDT, CDR2 YYEEEE. The length of the CDR3 is 16 residues. The CDR3 region is CASSSLLAGEADTQYF. CDR3 in DNA: TGTGCCAGCAGTTCCCTTCTAGCGGGAGAGGCAGATACGCAGTATTTT.